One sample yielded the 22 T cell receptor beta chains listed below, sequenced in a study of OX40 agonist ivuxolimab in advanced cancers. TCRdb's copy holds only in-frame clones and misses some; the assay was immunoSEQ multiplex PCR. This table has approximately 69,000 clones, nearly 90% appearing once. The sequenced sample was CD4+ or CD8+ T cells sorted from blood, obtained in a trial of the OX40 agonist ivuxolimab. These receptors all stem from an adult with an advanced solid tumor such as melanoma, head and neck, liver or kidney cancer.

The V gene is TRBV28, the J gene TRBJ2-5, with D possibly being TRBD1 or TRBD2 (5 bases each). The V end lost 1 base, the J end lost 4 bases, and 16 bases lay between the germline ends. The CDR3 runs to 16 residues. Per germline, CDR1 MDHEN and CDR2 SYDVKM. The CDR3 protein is CASSLLAGTGGETQYF. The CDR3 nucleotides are TGTGCCAGCAGTTTATTGGCCGGGACCGGAGGAGAGACCCAGTACTTC.

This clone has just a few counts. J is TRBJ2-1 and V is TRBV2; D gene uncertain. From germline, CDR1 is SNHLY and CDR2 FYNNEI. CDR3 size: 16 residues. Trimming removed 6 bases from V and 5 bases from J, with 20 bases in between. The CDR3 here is CASRAFWQESNNEQFF. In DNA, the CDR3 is TGTGCCAGCAGGGCGTTTTGGCAGGAGTCGAACAATGAGCAGTTCTTC.

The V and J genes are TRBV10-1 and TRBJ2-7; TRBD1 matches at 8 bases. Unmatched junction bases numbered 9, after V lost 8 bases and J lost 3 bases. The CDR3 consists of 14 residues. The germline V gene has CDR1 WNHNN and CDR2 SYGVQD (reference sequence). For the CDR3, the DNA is TGCGCCAGCTCTCCGGGACAGGCTTTCTACGAGCAGTACTTC. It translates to CASSPGQAFYEQYF.

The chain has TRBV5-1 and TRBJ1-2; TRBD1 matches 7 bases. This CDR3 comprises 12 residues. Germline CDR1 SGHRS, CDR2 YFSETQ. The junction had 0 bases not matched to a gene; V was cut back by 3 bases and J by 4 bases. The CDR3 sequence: CASSWDSYGYTF. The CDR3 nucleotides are TGCGCCAGCAGCTGGGACAGCTATGGCTACACCTTC. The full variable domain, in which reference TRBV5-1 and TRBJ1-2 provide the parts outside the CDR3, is KAGVTQTPRYLIKTRGQQVTLSCSPISGHRSVSWYQQTPGQGLQFLFEYFSETQRNKGNFPGRFSGRQFSNSRSEMNVSTLELGDSALYLCASSWDSYGYTFGSGTRLTVV.

CDR3 loop: CASRTTEVREKLFF. CDR3 nucleotides: TGTGCCAGTAGAACGACAGAAGTCCGGGAAAAACTGTTTTTT. The genes are TRBV19 and TRBJ1-4, with D possibly TRBD1 on 5 matching bases. V lost 6 bases to trimming and J lost 8 bases, with 16 bases between them. Looked up from germline, CDR1 is LNHDA and CDR2 is SQIVND (reference sequence). The CDR3 is 14 residues long. Filled out from reference TRBV19 and TRBJ1-4, the complete variable domain reads DGGITQSPKYLFRKEGQNVTLSCEQNLNHDAMYWYRQDPGQGLRLIYYSQIVNDFQKGDIAEGYSVSREKKESFPLTVTSAQKNPTAFYLCASRTTEVREKLFFGSGTQLSVL.

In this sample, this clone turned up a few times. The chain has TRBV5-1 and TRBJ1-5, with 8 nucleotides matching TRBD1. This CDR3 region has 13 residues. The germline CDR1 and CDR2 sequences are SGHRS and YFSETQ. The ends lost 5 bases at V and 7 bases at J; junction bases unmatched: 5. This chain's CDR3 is CASSLQGDQPQHF. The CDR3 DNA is TGCGCCAGCAGTCTACAGGGGGACCAGCCCCAGCATTTT.

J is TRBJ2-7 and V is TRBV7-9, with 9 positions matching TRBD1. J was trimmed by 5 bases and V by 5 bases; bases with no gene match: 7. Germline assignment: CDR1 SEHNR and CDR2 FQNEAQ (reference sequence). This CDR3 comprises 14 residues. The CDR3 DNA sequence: TGTGCCAGCAGCCGCGACAGGGGGATGCACGAGCAGTACTTC. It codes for CASSRDRGMHEQYF.

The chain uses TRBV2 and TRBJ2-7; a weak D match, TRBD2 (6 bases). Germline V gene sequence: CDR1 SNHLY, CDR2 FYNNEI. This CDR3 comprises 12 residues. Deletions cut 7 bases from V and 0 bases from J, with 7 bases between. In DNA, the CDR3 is TGTGCCAGCAAAGCGGGCTCCTACGAGCAGTACTTC. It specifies CASKAGSYEQYF.

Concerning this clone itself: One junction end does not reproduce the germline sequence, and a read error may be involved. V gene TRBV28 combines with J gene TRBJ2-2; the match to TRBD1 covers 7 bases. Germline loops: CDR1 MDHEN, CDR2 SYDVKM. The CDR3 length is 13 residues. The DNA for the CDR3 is TGTGCCCCCGGGACAGAAGAACACCGGGGAGCTGTTTTT. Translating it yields CAPGTEEHRGAVF.

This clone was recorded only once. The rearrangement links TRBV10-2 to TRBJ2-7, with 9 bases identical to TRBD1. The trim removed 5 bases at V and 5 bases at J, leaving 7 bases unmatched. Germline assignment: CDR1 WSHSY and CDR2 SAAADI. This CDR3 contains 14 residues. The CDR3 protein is CASSPGQGKNEQYF. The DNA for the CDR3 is TGCGCCAGCAGTCCCGGACAGGGGAAGAACGAGCAGTACTTC.

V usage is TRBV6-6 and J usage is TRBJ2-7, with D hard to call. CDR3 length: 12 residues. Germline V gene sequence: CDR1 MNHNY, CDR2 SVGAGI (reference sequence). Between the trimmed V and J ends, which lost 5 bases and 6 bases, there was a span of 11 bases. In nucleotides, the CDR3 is TGTGCCAGCAGTCGAAGGGTGGCCGAGCAGTACTTC. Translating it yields CASSRRVAEQYF.

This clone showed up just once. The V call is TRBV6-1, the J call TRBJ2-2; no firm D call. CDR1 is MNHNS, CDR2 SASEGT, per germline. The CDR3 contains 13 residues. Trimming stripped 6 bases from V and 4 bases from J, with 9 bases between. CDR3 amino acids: CASRTRVTGELFF. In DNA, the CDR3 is TGTGCCAGCAGGACTCGCGTCACCGGGGAGCTGTTTTTT.

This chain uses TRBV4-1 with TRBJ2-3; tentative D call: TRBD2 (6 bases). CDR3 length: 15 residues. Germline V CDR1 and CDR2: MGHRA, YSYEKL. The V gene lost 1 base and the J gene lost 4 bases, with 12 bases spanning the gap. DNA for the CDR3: TGCGCCAGCAGCCAAGTAGGAGGGAGACCAGATACGCAGTATTTT. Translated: CASSQVGGRPDTQYF.

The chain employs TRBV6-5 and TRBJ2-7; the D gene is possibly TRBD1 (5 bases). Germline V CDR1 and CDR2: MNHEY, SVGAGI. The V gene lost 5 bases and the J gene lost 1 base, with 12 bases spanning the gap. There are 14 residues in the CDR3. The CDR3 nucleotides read TGTGCCAGCAGTAGCCGACAGTTATCCTACGAGCAGTACTTC. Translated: CASSSRQLSYEQYF.

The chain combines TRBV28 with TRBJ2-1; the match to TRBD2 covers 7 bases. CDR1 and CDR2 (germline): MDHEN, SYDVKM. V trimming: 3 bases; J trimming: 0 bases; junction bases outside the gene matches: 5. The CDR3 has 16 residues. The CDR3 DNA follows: TGTGCCAGCAGTTTCGGGGGGACCAGCTCCTACAATGAGCAGTTCTTC. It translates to CASSFGGTSSYNEQFF.

The DNA for the CDR3 is TGTGCCAGCAGCCCGGGACAGGGGACCTACGAGCAGTACTTC. Protein product: CASSPGQGTYEQYF. The chain couples TRBV7-9 to TRBJ2-7; 10 bases line up with TRBD1. CDR1 SEHNR and CDR2 FQNEAQ come from the germline V gene (reference sequence). CDR3 size: 14 residues. With 5 bases clipped from V and 2 bases from J, the junction kept 3 bases outside the gene matches. The whole variable domain, remainder taken from reference TRBV7-9 and TRBJ2-7, is DTGVSQNPRHKITKRGQNVTFRCDPISEHNRLYWYRQTLGQGPEFLTYFQNEAQLEKSRLLSDRFSAERPKGSFSTLEIQRTEQGDSAMYLCASSPGQGTYEQYFGPGTRLTVT.

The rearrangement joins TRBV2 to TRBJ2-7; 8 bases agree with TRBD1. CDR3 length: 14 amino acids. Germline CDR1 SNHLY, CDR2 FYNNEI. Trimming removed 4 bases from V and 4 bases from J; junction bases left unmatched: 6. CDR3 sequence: CASSGQGAGYEQYF. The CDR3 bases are TGTGCCAGCAGTGGGCAGGGGGCCGGGTACGAGCAGTACTTC.

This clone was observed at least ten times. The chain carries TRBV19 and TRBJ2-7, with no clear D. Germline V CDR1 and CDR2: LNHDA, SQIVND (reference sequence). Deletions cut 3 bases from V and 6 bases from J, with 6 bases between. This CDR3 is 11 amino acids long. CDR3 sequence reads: CASSIFGEQYF. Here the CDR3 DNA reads TGTGCCAGTAGTATTTTTGGCGAGCAGTACTTC.

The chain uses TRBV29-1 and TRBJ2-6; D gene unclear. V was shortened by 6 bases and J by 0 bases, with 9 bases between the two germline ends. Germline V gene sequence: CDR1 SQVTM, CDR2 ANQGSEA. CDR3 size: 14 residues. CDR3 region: CSVGNHSGANVLTF. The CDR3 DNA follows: TGCAGCGTAGGGAACCACTCTGGGGCCAACGTCCTGACTTTC.

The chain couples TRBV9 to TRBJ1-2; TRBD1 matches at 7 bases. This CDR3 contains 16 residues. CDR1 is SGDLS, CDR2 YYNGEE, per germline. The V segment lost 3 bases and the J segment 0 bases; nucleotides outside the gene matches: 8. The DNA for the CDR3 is TGTGCCAGCAGCGCCGACTTGGGACAGACTAACTATGGCTACACCTTC. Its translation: CASSADLGQTNYGYTF.

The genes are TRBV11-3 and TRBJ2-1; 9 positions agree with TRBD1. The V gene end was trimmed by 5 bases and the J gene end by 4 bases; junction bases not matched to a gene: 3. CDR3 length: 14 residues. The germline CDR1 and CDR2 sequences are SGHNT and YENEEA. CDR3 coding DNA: TGTGCCAGCAGCCGGACAGGGGAGTACAATGAGCAGTTCTTC. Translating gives CASSRTGEYNEQFF.

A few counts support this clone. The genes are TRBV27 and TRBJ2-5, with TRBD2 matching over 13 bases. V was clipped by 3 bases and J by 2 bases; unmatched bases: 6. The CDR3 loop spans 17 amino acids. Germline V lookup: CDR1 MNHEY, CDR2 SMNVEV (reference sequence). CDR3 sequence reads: CASSFSGLAGPQETQYF. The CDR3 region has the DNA TGTGCCAGCAGTTTTTCGGGACTAGCGGGACCTCAAGAGACCCAGTACTTC.